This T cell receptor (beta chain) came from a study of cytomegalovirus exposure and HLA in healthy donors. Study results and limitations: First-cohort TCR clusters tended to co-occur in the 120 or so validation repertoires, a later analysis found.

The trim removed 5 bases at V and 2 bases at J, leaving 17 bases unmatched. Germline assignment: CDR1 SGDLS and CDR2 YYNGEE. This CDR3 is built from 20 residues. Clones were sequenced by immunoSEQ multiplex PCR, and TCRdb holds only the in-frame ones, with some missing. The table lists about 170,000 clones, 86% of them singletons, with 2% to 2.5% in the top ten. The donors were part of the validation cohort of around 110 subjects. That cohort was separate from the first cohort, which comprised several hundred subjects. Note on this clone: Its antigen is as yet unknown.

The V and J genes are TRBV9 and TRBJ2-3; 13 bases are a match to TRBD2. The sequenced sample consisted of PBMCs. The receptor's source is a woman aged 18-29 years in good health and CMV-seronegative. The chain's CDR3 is CASSDPGGLAGDAPTDTQYF. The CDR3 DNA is TGTGCCAGCAGTGACCCGGGAGGACTAGCGGGAGATGCCCCCACAGATACGCAGTATTTT.